This T cell receptor (beta chain) comes out of a study of T cell repertoires in cytomegalovirus infection. Study at large: Carrying CMV and the relevant HLA type showed in public TCR beta signatures.

This CDR3 region has 14 residues. V was clipped by 1 base and J by 4 bases, with 10 bases between them. From germline, CDR1 is MGHDK and CDR2 SYGVNS. MiXCR was run by TCRdb on the reads, yielding one entry per CDR3 protein. This table has some 440,000 distinct CDR3 sequences, 31% appearing once. This TCR was recovered from a human donor in good health (CMV status not recorded). Some clones in this sample may be carry-over from other donors' samples. Sequenced sample: PBMCs. The chain employs TRBV25-1 and TRBJ1-2; no clear D. The CDR3 region is CASSELNTAYGYTF. The DNA for the CDR3 is TGTGCCAGCAGTGAATTGAACACCGCCTATGGCTACACCTTC.